These T cell receptor beta chains were read from a single sample in a study of cytomegalovirus exposure and HLA in healthy donors. TCRdb's table, derived via immunoSEQ multiplex PCR, lists solely in-frame clones and lacks some. This sample has around 120,000 clones, with 75% to 85% found just once. Sequenced input: PBMCs. The receptor source for this set is a woman between 40 and 55 years old in good health and CMV-seropositive. Both conserved end residues are part of each CDR3. A D gene is named only where the DNA matches it firmly. Expanded clones are given a class, and other clones once, few, many or no size at all.

clone size	J gene	D gene	V gene	CDR3 DNA	CDR3 protein
-	TRBJ2-2	TRBD1	TRBV5-6	TGTGCCAGCAGCTTGGACAGGGGACAAACCGGGGAGCTGTTTTTT	CASSLDRGQTGELFF
once	TRBJ2-1	-	TRBV30	TGTGCCTGGAGTTTGACGCGGGGTGTTAATGAGCAGTTCTTC	CAWSLTRGVNEQFF
-	TRBJ1-2	-	TRBV28	TGTGCCAGCAGAACCCCCGCAGGGACTAACTATGGCTACACCTTC	CASRTPAGTNYGYTF
-	TRBJ2-7	TRBD2	TRBV27	TGTGCCAGCAGGGGACTAGCGGGATCCTACGAGCAGTACTTC	CASRGLAGSYEQYF
-	TRBJ2-1	TRBD2	TRBV30	TGTGCCTGGAGTCCACTAGCGGGTGCGAAGTTCTTC	CAWSPLAGAKFF
-	TRBJ2-7	-	TRBV9	TGTGCCAGCAGCCTCAACTCGGGACTCAGCTCCTACGAGCAGTACTTC	CASSLNSGLSSYEQYF
-	TRBJ2-2	TRBD1	TRBV28	TGTGCCGGATCGCAGGGGACAGGGGTGTCCGGGGAGCTGTTTTTT	CAGSQGTGVSGELFF
-	TRBJ2-3	TRBD2	TRBV9	TGTGCCAGCAGCGTAAGCGGGGGACAAATTCGCACAGATACGCAGTATTTT	CASSVSGGQIRTDTQYF
-	TRBJ2-7	TRBD1	TRBV6-1	TGTGCCAGCAGTGACCAGACAGGGTGGTCCTACGAGCAGTACTTC	CASSDQTGWSYEQYF
-	TRBJ1-3	-	TRBV6-5	TGTGCCAGCAGTTCCACAGGCAACTCTGGAAACACCATATATTTT	CASSSTGNSGNTIYF
few	TRBJ2-1	TRBD1	TRBV13	TGTGCCAGCAGCTTAGGGACAGGGGGTGTTTATGAGCAGTTCTTC	CASSLGTGGVYEQFF
-	TRBJ2-7	-	TRBV29-1	TGCAGCACTGTGTCGGGCTACGAGCAGTACTTC	CSTVSGYEQYF
-	TRBJ2-5	-	TRBV19	TGTGCCAGTAGTATGGAGGTCCAAGAGACCCAGTACTTC	CASSMEVQETQYF
-	TRBJ1-1	TRBD1	TRBV28	TGTGCCAGCAGTTTACCCGGGACAGGGGGCACTGAAGCTTTCTTT	CASSLPGTGGTEAFF
-	TRBJ2-7	-	TRBV5-1	TGCGCCAGCAGCGACCCGGACAACACCTACGAGCAGTACTTC	CASSDPDNTYEQYF
few	TRBJ1-4	-	TRBV5-1	TGCGCCAGCAGCCGACAGGCTATTAATGAAAAACTGTTTTTT	CASSRQAINEKLFF
few	TRBJ2-5	TRBD2	TRBV4-2	TGTGCCAGCAGCCAAGTAACGGGAGGTGGGGAGACCCAGTACTTC	CASSQVTGGGETQYF
-	TRBJ2-3	TRBD2	TRBV7-3	TGTGCCAGCTCGCGCTTCGGTACTAGCGCGATAGATACGCAGTATTTT	CASSRFGTSAIDTQYF
-	TRBJ2-7	-	TRBV21-1	TGTGCCAGCAGCAAAGGGAAACCACAGGGGTTCGAGCAGTACTTC	CASSKGKPQGFEQYF
-	TRBJ2-2	TRBD2	TRBV19	TGTGCCAGTAGGACGACTAGCGGGAGGGCCTACACCGGGGAGCTGTTTTTT	CASRTTSGRAYTGELFF
-	TRBJ2-7	-	TRBV4-3	TGCGCCAGCAGCCAAGGCCTAGGTTCCTACGAGCAGTACTTC	CASSQGLGSYEQYF
-	TRBJ1-1	-	TRBV19	TGTGCCAGTAGTATAGGGGCTCAGGCGGGTGAAGCTTTCTTT	CASSIGAQAGEAFF
-	TRBJ1-1	TRBD1	TRBV5-5	TGTGCCAGCAGCTTGACCCAGGGGGAGTACACTGAAGCTTTCTTT	CASSLTQGEYTEAFF
-	TRBJ2-1	-	TRBV6-1	TGTGCCAGCAGCCGGGACTTCAATGAGCAGTTCTTC	CASSRDFNEQFF
-	TRBJ2-5	TRBD1	TRBV29-1	TGCAGCGTTTCCGGCAGGGGGCGAGAGACTCAGTACTTC	CSVSGRGRETQYF
-	TRBJ1-5	TRBD1	TRBV2	TGTGCCAGCAGTCGGGACAGAGATCAGCCCCAGCATTTT	CASSRDRDQPQHF
-	TRBJ2-5	-	TRBV2	TGTGCCAGCAGTTGGAGGACAGAAGAGACCCAGTACTTC	CASSWRTEETQYF
-	TRBJ1-3	-	TRBV27	TGTGCCAGCAGTTTATCGCACAGCTCTGGAAACACCATATATTTT	CASSLSHSSGNTIYF
-	TRBJ1-5	-	TRBV19	TGTGCCAGTTCCCGGACATCTAATCAGCCCCAGCATTTT	CASSRTSNQPQHF
-	TRBJ2-6	-	TRBV4-2	TGTGCCAGCAGCCAAGATCACCTTGCGGCGGGTGGCGGGGCCAACGTCCTGACTTTC	CASSQDHLAAGGGANVLTF
-	TRBJ1-2	TRBD1	TRBV6-6	TGTGCCAGCAGTTACTCGGACAGGGTCGACTATGGCTACACCTTC	CASSYSDRVDYGYTF
-	TRBJ1-6	TRBD1	TRBV6-1	TGTGCCAGCAGCCTGGGACAGGGGAATTCACCCCTCCACTTT	CASSLGQGNSPLHF
-	TRBJ1-4	-	TRBV5-8	TGTGCCAGCAGCTTTACAGGAGACCTGTTTTTT	CASSFTGDLFF
-	TRBJ1-1	-	TRBV19	TGTGCCAGTAGTAGGGTGGGGGCAACTGAAGCTTTCTTT	CASSRVGATEAFF
-	TRBJ2-7	-	TRBV28	TGTGCCAGCAGTCCGCAGGGAGGGGGAATGACCTACGAGCAGTACTTC	CASSPQGGGMTYEQYF
-	TRBJ2-5	TRBD2	TRBV5-4	TGTGCCAGCAGCTCCCATAGCGGGGTAGAGACCCAGTACTTC	CASSSHSGVETQYF
-	TRBJ2-5	TRBD2	TRBV4-3	TGCGCCAGCAGCCAAAGGCTAGCGGGAGGGCAAGAGACCCAGTACTTC	CASSQRLAGGQETQYF
few	TRBJ2-5	TRBD2	TRBV30	TGTGCCTGGGAAGCGGGGGGGCAAGGAGAGACCCAGTACTTC	CAWEAGGQGETQYF
-	TRBJ2-2	TRBD2	TRBV7-6	TGTGCCAGCAGCGCTAGGAGACTAGCGGGAGGTCTCGGGGAGCTGTTTTTT	CASSARRLAGGLGELFF
-	TRBJ2-3	TRBD2	TRBV9	TGTGCCAGCAGCGCCACTAGCGGGGGGGTCCCCACAGATACGCAGTATTTT	CASSATSGGVPTDTQYF
-	TRBJ1-2	-	TRBV9	TGTGCCAGCAGCGTAGGGCAGGGTCGCGGCTACACCTTC	CASSVGQGRGYTF
once	TRBJ2-3	-	TRBV15	TGTGCCACCAGCAGAGTTGCAGATGGGCGTAGAGATACGCAGTATTTT	CATSRVADGRRDTQYF
-	TRBJ1-3	-	TRBV9	TGTGCCAGCAGCCCCTTAGGGGGACATCGGGCTGGAAACACCATATATTTT	CASSPLGGHRAGNTIYF
few	TRBJ1-1	TRBD1	TRBV5-5	TGTGCCAGCAGCTTGGTTCCAGGACAGGGGGCTGAAGCTTTCTTT	CASSLVPGQGAEAFF
-	TRBJ1-2	TRBD1	TRBV6-5	TGTGCCAGCAGTATAGACAGGGGGCCGGGCTACACCTTC	CASSIDRGPGYTF
-	TRBJ2-3	-	TRBV28	TGTGCCAGCAGGTGGGCGAGCGGTCCTACGCAGTATTTT	CASRWASGPTQYF
few	TRBJ1-1	-	TRBV7-9	TGTGCCAGCAGCTTAGCGTGGGCAGAGAACACTGAAGCTTTCTTT	CASSLAWAENTEAFF
-	TRBJ1-2	-	TRBV5-1	TGCGCCAGCAGCTCAGAGCAGGGAAATGGCTACACCTTC	CASSSEQGNGYTF
-	TRBJ2-7	TRBD2	TRBV7-9	TGTGCCAGCAGCTTGGCTAGCGGGCCCTCCTACGAGCAGTACTTC	CASSLASGPSYEQYF
-	TRBJ1-3	-	TRBV7-2	TGTGCCAGCAGCTTAGTGTCAGACCCGAGACTCTCTGGAAACACCATATATTTT	CASSLVSDPRLSGNTIYF
few	TRBJ1-5	-	TRBV7-8	TGTGCCAGCAGCGCGGACAGTAATCAGCCCCAGCATTTT	CASSADSNQPQHF
-	TRBJ2-1	-	TRBV9	TGTGCCAGCAGCGCGGGGGACAGCAACTCCTACAATGAGCAGTTCTTC	CASSAGDSNSYNEQFF
-	TRBJ2-2	TRBD2	TRBV14	TGTGCCAGCAGCCATATTGGGGGGGACTTGCGGGAGCTGTTTTTT	CASSHIGGDLRELFF